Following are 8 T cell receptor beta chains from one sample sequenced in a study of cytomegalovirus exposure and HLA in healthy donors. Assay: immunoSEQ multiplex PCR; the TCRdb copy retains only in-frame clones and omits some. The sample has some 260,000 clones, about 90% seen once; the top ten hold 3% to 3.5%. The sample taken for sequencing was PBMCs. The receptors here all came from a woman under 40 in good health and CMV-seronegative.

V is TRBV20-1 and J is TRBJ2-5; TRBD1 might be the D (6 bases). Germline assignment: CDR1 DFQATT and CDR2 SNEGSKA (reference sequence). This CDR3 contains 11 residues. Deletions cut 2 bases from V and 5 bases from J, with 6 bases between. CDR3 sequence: CSARQGETQYF. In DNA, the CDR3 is TGCAGTGCTAGACAGGGGGAGACCCAGTACTTC.

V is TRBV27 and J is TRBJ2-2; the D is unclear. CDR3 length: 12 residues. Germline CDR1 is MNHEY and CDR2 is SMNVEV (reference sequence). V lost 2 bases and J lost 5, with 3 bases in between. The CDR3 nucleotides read TGTGCCAGCAGTTTACTGACCGGGGAGCTGTTTTTT. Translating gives CASSLLTGELFF.

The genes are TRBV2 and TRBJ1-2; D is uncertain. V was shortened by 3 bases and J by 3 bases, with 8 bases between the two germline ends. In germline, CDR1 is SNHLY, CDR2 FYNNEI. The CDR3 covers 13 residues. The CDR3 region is CASSDRADYGYTF. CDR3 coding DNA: TGTGCCAGCAGTGATCGAGCAGACTATGGCTACACCTTC.

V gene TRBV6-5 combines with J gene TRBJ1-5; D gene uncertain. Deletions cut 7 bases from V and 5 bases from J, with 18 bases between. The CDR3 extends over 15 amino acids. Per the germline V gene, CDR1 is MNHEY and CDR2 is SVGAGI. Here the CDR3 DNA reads TGTGCCAGCAAAAAGGACCACGGATCTTATCAGCCCCAGCATTTT. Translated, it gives CASKKDHGSYQPQHF.

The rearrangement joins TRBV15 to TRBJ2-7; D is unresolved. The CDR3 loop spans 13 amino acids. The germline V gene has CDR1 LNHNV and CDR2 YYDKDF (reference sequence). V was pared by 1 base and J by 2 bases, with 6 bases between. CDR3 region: CATSRVGAYEQYF. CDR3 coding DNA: TGTGCCACCAGCAGAGTCGGAGCCTACGAGCAGTACTTC.

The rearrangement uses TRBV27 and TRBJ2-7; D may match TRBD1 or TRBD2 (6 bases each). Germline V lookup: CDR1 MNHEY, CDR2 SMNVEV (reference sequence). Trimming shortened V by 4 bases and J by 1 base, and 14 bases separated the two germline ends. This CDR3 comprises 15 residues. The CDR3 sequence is CASSWGAMGSYEQYF. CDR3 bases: TGTGCCAGCAGTTGGGGGGCCATGGGGTCCTACGAGCAGTACTTC.

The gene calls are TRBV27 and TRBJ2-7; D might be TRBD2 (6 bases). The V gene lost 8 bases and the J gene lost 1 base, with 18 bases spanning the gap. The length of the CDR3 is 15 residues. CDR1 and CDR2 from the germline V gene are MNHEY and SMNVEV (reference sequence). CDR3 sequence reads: CASRYRAGYSYEQYF. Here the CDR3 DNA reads TGTGCCAGCCGGTACCGGGCGGGATATTCCTACGAGCAGTACTTC.

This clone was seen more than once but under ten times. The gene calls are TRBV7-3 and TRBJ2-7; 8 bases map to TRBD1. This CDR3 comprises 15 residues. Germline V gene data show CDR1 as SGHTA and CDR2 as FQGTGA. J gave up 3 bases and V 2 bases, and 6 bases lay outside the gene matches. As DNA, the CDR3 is TGTGCCAGCAGCTTACTAGGGACAGGCGGCTACGAGCAGTACTTC. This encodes CASSLLGTGGYEQYF.